The 16 T cell receptor beta chains presented below share a single source sample, sequenced in a study of chemoradiotherapy in HPV16-positive cancers. Assay: immunoSEQ multiplex PCR; the TCRdb copy retains only in-frame clones and omits some. The sample comprises thousands of clones, about 81% of which are singletons, and under 20% rests with the top ten. Sampling was performed from a patient who underwent chemoradiotherapy. The receptors originated from a human donor with HPV-associated anogenital cancer.

The gene calls are TRBV7-2 and TRBJ1-5; 7 positions agree with TRBD1. The germline gives CDR1 SGHTA, CDR2 FQGNSA. The CDR3 length is 15 residues. With 2 bases clipped from V and 3 bases from J, the junction kept 4 bases outside the gene matches. The CDR3 spells CASSLRQGSNQPQHF. In nucleotides, the CDR3 is TGTGCCAGCAGCTTAAGACAGGGTTCCAATCAGCCCCAGCATTTT.

This clone was seen a few times. The CDR3 is CASRETGTDTQYF. In nucleotides, the CDR3 is TGTGCCAGCAGGGAGACGGGCACAGATACGCAGTATTTT. The V call is TRBV7-9, the J call TRBJ2-3, with D hard to call. Trimming cost V 6 bases and J 1 base, with 8 bases left between them. The CDR3 is 13 residues long. Germline values: CDR1 SEHNR, CDR2 FQNEAQ (reference sequence).

The table lists this clone with a few counts. The chain couples TRBV18 to TRBJ2-7; D gene uncertain. Germline V gives CDR1 KGHSH, CDR2 LQKENI. Trimming left V 2 bases short and J 1 base short, with 12 bases between. This CDR3 is built from 15 residues. CDR3 in DNA: TGTGCCAGCTCACCAGATCCGACAAGTTCCTACGAGCAGTACTTC. Translation: CASSPDPTSSYEQYF.

The rearrangement joins TRBV25-1 to TRBJ1-1; 9 nucleotides line up with TRBD1. Trimming at V came to 4 bases and at J to 0 bases, leaving 6 bases not matched to a gene. CDR1 and CDR2 from the germline V gene are MGHDK and SYGVNS. The CDR3 contains 16 residues. The CDR3 DNA follows: TGTGCCAGCAGTGGATATGACAGGGGGATGAACACTGAAGCTTTCTTT. Translating gives CASSGYDRGMNTEAFF. The variable domain in full, completed from reference TRBV25-1 and TRBJ1-1, reads EADIYQTPRYLVIGTGKKITLECSQTMGHDKMYWYQQDPGMELHLIHYSYGVNSTEKGDLSSESTVSRIRTEHFPLTLESARPSHTSQYLCASSGYDRGMNTEAFFGQGTRLTVV.

Only a few counts were recorded for this clone. The rearrangement joins TRBV19 to TRBJ2-1; D might be TRBD1 (5 bases). The V gene's germline CDR1 is LNHDA and CDR2 SQIVND (reference sequence). This CDR3 is built from 15 residues. Trimming left V 3 bases short and J 7 bases short, with 16 bases between. The CDR3 region is CASSISSTAVNEQFF. The CDR3 DNA is TGTGCCAGTAGTATTTCGTCGACAGCTGTGAATGAGCAGTTCTTC.

The chain has TRBV7-3 and TRBJ2-5, with TRBD2 identical over 9 bases. The CDR3 loop spans 16 amino acids. Trimming took 0 bases from V and 5 from J; bases not matched to a gene: 7. The germline V gene has CDR1 SGHTA and CDR2 FQGTGA. CDR3 DNA sequence: TGTGCCAGCAGCTTAACTTTAGCGGGGGACCGGGAGACCCAGTACTTC. This translates into CASSLTLAGDRETQYF.

This clone has just one count. This chain connects TRBV2 to TRBJ2-5; possibly TRBD2 for D (5 bases). There are 12 residues in the CDR3. Trimming pared 8 bases from V and 3 bases from J, leaving 10 bases between. Germline CDR1 is SNHLY and CDR2 is FYNNEI. The CDR3 DNA sequence: TGTGCCAGCGGCTTGACTAAAGAGACCCAGTACTTC. Its protein product is CASGLTKETQYF. The complete variable domain, with remaining parts taken from reference TRBV2 and TRBJ2-5, reads EPEVTQTPSHQVTQMGQEVILRCVPISNHLYFYWYRQILGQKVEFLVSFYNNEISEKSEIFDDQFSVERPDGSNFTLKIRSTKLEDSAMYFCASGLTKETQYFGPGTRLLVL.

This chain uses TRBV7-9 with TRBJ2-2; 7 bases line up with TRBD2. V shed 2 bases and J 5 bases; nucleotides not matched to a gene: 17. CDR3 size: 19 residues. Per germline, CDR1 SEHNR and CDR2 FQNEAQ (reference sequence). Here the CDR3 reads CASSLLLKRPSGGTGELFF. In DNA, the CDR3 is TGTGCCAGCAGCTTATTGCTGAAGAGGCCTAGCGGAGGAACCGGGGAGCTGTTTTTT.

On this clone itself: At one of its ends the junction is not consistent with the germline gene, which may arise from a read error. Other nucleotide sequences in the sample specify the same CDR3. The V gene is TRBV7-3, the J gene TRBJ1-1; D is unresolved. This CDR3 is built from 13 residues. CDR1 and CDR2 from the germline V gene are SGHTA and FQGTGA. Here the CDR3 reads CASSPFQDTEAFF. DNA for the CDR3: TGTGCCAGCAGCCCATTCCAAGACACTGAAGCCTTCTTT.

V usage is TRBV5-1 and J usage is TRBJ1-2; the D is unclear. Trimming took 1 base from V and 0 from J, leaving 10 bases between them. The CDR3 has 15 amino acids. The germline CDR1 and CDR2 sequences are SGHRS and YFSETQ. CDR3: CASSLLPATNYGYTF. Here the CDR3 DNA reads TGCGCCAGCAGCTTGCTCCCAGCAACTAACTATGGCTACACCTTC.

The chain joins TRBV7-6 to TRBJ2-3; D is possibly TRBD1 or TRBD2 (5 bases each). CDR1 and CDR2 from the germline V gene are SGHVS and FNYEAQ. This CDR3 has 15 residues. The V gene lost 5 bases and the J gene lost 2 bases, with 14 bases spanning the gap. CDR3 loop: CASSPGPGTTDTQYF. The CDR3 bases are TGTGCCAGCAGCCCGGGACCGGGCACCACAGATACGCAGTATTTT. Full variable domain (missing parts from reference TRBV7-6 and TRBJ2-3): GAGVSQSPRYKVTKRGQDVALRCDPISGHVSLYWYRQALGQGPEFLTYFNYEAQQDKSGLPNDRFSAERPEGSISTLTIQRTEQRDSAMYRCASSPGPGTTDTQYFGPGTRLTVL.

This chain joins TRBV6-5 and TRBJ2-7; 10 bases are a match to TRBD1. With 4 bases clipped from V and 4 bases from J, the junction kept 7 bases outside the gene matches. Germline CDR1 reads MNHEY; CDR2 reads SVGAGI. The CDR3 covers 15 residues. CDR3 sequence reads: CASSLTGGPGYEQYF. The CDR3 DNA follows: TGTGCCAGCAGTTTGACAGGGGGCCCCGGGTACGAGCAGTACTTC.

The table lists this clone with a few counts. The J gene is TRBJ2-6, the V gene TRBV9, with 10 bases that match TRBD1. The CDR3 runs to 17 residues. J gave up 0 bases and V 4 bases, and 4 bases lay outside the gene matches. Germline values: CDR1 SGDLS, CDR2 YYNGEE. The DNA for the CDR3 is TGTGCCAGCAGCCCGGGGGACAGGGGCTCTGGGGCCAACGTCCTGACTTTC. It is translated as CASSPGDRGSGANVLTF.

The V call is TRBV12-5, the J call TRBJ1-2; 8 nucleotides line up with TRBD1. CDR3 size: 13 residues. Trimming cost V 5 bases and J 6 bases; bases outside gene matches: 5. In germline, CDR1 is LGHNT, CDR2 FRNRAP. The CDR3, as DNA: TGTGCTAGTGGTAGCCCAGGGGGCAATGGCTACACCTTC. It encodes CASGSPGGNGYTF.

The rearrangement uses TRBV6-4 and TRBJ1-4; 10 bases are a match to TRBD1. Germline V gene sequence: CDR1 MRHNA, CDR2 SNTAGT. J lost 7 bases, V lost 2 bases, and 4 bases had no gene match. The CDR3 totals 15 residues. DNA of the CDR3: TGTGCCAGCAGTGACCTTGGACAGGGGGGTGAAAAACTGTTTTTT. Its protein product is CASSDLGQGGEKLFF.

V and J are TRBV28 and TRBJ1-2; D is possibly TRBD1 (5 bases). This CDR3 spans 15 amino acids. V was cut by 2 bases and J by 4 bases, with 14 bases left in between. CDR1 MDHEN and CDR2 SYDVKM come from the germline V gene. The CDR3 nucleotides are TGTGCCAGCAGTTTAAGAACCGGGACCTTCTATGGCTACACCTTC. Translating gives CASSLRTGTFYGYTF.